Below, 17 T cell receptor beta chains from the same sample are listed, as sequenced in a study of T cell repertoires in cytomegalovirus infection. Their recognized antigens are unknown. Each CDR3 protein is one row after TCRdb ran MiXCR on the reads. The sample yields about 110,000 distinct CDR3 sequences, around 30% seen once. The input for sequencing was CD8+ T cells from cultured PBMCs, taken from culture after CMV antigen stimulation. These receptors were collected from a human donor in good health (CMV status not recorded). Some clones in this sample may be carry-over from other donors' samples.

In its sample, this clonotype was seen many times. This sequence joins TRBV7-8 and TRBJ2-1, with D possibly matching TRBD2 (6 bases). Germline V CDR1 and CDR2: SGHVS, FQNEAQ. The CDR3 sequence is 15 residues long. V was pared by 6 bases and J by 8 bases, with 20 bases between. The CDR3 sequence is CASRTRGGDPHEQFF. The CDR3 bases are TGTGCCAGCAGGACCCGAGGCGGGGACCCCCATGAGCAGTTCTTC.

The chain uses TRBV2 and TRBJ1-3; the D is unclear. Germline values: CDR1 SNHLY, CDR2 FYNNEI. Trimming left V 0 bases short and J 8 bases short, with 8 bases between. This CDR3 region has 13 residues. The CDR3 sequence: CASSEAYRDTIYF. As DNA, the CDR3 is TGTGCCAGCAGTGAAGCTTACCGCGACACCATATATTTT.

The chain combines TRBV2 with TRBJ2-1; no firm D call. The CDR3 sequence is 10 residues long. In germline, CDR1 is SNHLY, CDR2 FYNNEI. Trimming stripped 8 bases from V and 10 bases from J, with 9 bases between. CDR3 bases: TGTGCCAGCGTTAGTGGGGAGCAGTTCTTC. It translates to CASVSGEQFF.

V is TRBV5-6 and J is TRBJ2-1; 7 bases map to TRBD2. Trimming took 3 bases from V and 0 from J; bases not matched to a gene: 9. There are 17 residues in the CDR3. Per germline, CDR1 SGHDT and CDR2 YYEEEE. Here the CDR3 reads CASSSADGGGSYNEQFF. DNA of the CDR3: TGTGCCAGCAGCTCCGCCGACGGCGGGGGCTCCTACAATGAGCAGTTCTTC.

This clonotype has a count of ten or more. The rearrangement links TRBV19 to TRBJ1-1; the D is unclear. The CDR3 has 15 residues. From germline, CDR1 is LNHDA and CDR2 SQIVND (reference sequence). Trimming pared 1 base from V and 0 bases from J, leaving 9 bases between. The CDR3 reads CASSIGAEMNTEAFF. The CDR3 nucleotides read TGTGCCAGTAGTATAGGAGCAGAAATGAACACTGAAGCTTTCTTT.

This clonotype was observed many times. The J gene is TRBJ2-1, the V gene TRBV20-1; 11 nucleotides agree with TRBD2. Per the germline V gene, CDR1 is DFQATT and CDR2 is SNEGSKA (reference sequence). This CDR3 has 15 residues. The V gene end was trimmed by 5 bases and the J gene end by 5 bases; junction bases not matched to a gene: 8. CDR3 nucleotides: TGCAGTGCTCGAAACGGACTAGCGGGTGACAATGAGCAGTTCTTC. Its translation: CSARNGLAGDNEQFF.

This chain joins TRBV7-6 and TRBJ2-2; D is unresolved. The CDR3 covers 14 residues. V lost 5 bases and J lost 5, with 12 bases in between. Germline V gene lookup returns CDR1 SGHVS and CDR2 FNYEAQ. The CDR3 loop reads CASSHTLGTGELFF. In nucleotides, the CDR3 is TGTGCCAGCAGCCACACGTTAGGGACCGGGGAGCTGTTTTTT.

The chain uses TRBV4-1 and TRBJ2-7; D gene uncertain. The germline V gene has CDR1 MGHRA and CDR2 YSYEKL. The V end was cut by 1 base, the J end by 1 base, with 11 bases between. The CDR3 sequence is 15 residues long. The CDR3 DNA is TGCGCCAGCAGCCAAGTGGTGGCAATATCCTACGAGCAGTACTTC. Amino acid sequence: CASSQVVAISYEQYF.

This clonotype was observed a few times. This chain connects TRBV29-1 to TRBJ2-1, with 12 bases fitting TRBD2. Trimming cost V 0 bases and J 8 bases; bases outside gene matches: 2. This CDR3 spans 14 amino acids. Germline CDR1 reads SQVTM; CDR2 reads ANQGSEA. CDR3 nucleotide sequence: TGCAGCGTTGAAGAGACTAGCGGGGGTGATGAGCAGTTCTTC. Its protein is CSVEETSGGDEQFF.

This clonotype was detected ten times or more. The genes are TRBV4-2 and TRBJ2-1, with 7 bases identical to TRBD1. After removal of 0 bases from V and 1 base from J, the junction contained 0 bases not matched to a gene. CDR3 length: 15 amino acids. The germline CDR1 and CDR2 sequences are LGHNA and YNFKEQ. In nucleotides, the CDR3 is TGTGCCAGCAGCCAAGAACAGGGGTCCTACAATGAGCAGTTCTTC. Its protein is CASSQEQGSYNEQFF.

This clonotype showed up many times. The chain couples TRBV5-1 to TRBJ2-7, with 11 bases fitting TRBD2. V trimming: 0 bases; J trimming: 3 bases; junction bases outside the gene matches: 5. CDR1 and CDR2 (germline): SGHRS, YFSETQ. The CDR3 runs to 16 residues. The CDR3 loop is CASSLAGTSGGYEQYF. DNA for the CDR3: TGCGCCAGCAGCTTGGCCGGCACTAGCGGGGGCTACGAGCAGTACTTC. The variable domain in full, with the rest retrieved from reference TRBV5-1 and TRBJ2-7, is KAGVTQTPRYLIKTRGQQVTLSCSPISGHRSVSWYQQTPGQGLQFLFEYFSETQRNKGNFPGRFSGRQFSNSRSEMNVSTLELGDSALYLCASSLAGTSGGYEQYFGPGTRLTVT.

The chain links TRBV6-1 to TRBJ2-5; no definite D call. Trimming pared 4 bases from V and 4 bases from J, leaving 19 bases between. The V gene's germline CDR1 is MNHNS and CDR2 SASEGT. The CDR3 is made up of 16 amino acids. CDR3 sequence reads: CASSASRWKDRETQYF. The CDR3 DNA reads as TGTGCCAGCAGTGCCTCGCGGTGGAAAGATCGAGAGACCCAGTACTTC.

The chain joins TRBV28 to TRBJ1-1; D is uncertain. V gave up 5 bases and J gave up 1 base, with 11 bases separating them. Per germline, CDR1 MDHEN and CDR2 SYDVKM. The CDR3 length is 14 residues. The CDR3 is CASSTDTRNTEAFF. CDR3 sequence (DNA): TGTGCCAGCAGTACTGACACAAGGAACACTGAAGCTTTCTTT.

This clonotype has a handful of counts. The chain uses TRBV5-1 and TRBJ2-1, with D perhaps matching TRBD1 (5 bases). V lost 0 bases, J lost 9 bases, and 7 bases lay in between. The CDR3 totals 12 residues. Germline values: CDR1 SGHRS, CDR2 YFSETQ. CDR3: CASSLEGVEQFF. The DNA for the CDR3 is TGCGCCAGCAGCTTGGAAGGGGTTGAGCAGTTCTTC.

This chain joins TRBV7-9 and TRBJ2-2; D gene uncertain. The length of the CDR3 is 16 residues. Germline-derived CDR1 and CDR2 are SEHNR and FQNEAQ (reference sequence). V shed 6 bases and J shed 1 base, with 15 bases lying between them. The CDR3 sequence is CASSPLVSGNTGELFF. CDR3 nucleotide sequence: TGTGCCAGCAGTCCGCTTGTGTCAGGGAACACCGGGGAGCTGTTTTTT.

This clonotype came up many times. V is TRBV7-2 and J is TRBJ1-6; a weak D match, TRBD1 (5 bases). CDR3 length: 16 amino acids. Germline loops: CDR1 SGHTA, CDR2 FQGNSA. The V gene lost 3 bases and the J gene lost 6 bases, with 15 bases spanning the gap. For the CDR3, the DNA is TGTGCCAGCAGCTTCCCGCCGCGGGGCGGTAATTCACCCCTCCACTTT. Translating gives CASSFPPRGGNSPLHF.

The table lists this clonotype with a few counts. This chain joins TRBV27 and TRBJ1-1; 7 bases are a match to TRBD1. Germline trimming cut 0 bases from V and 3 bases from J; bases unmatched to any gene: 1. CDR1 and CDR2 from the germline V gene are MNHEY and SMNVEV (reference sequence). This CDR3 region has 14 residues. This chain's CDR3 is CASSLSRGYTEAFF. CDR3 bases: TGTGCCAGCAGTTTATCCAGGGGGTACACTGAAGCTTTCTTT.